This T cell receptor (beta chain) derives from a study of blood T cell repertoires in COVID-19. The CDR3 sequence is 21 residues long. Assay: immunoSEQ multiplex PCR; the TCRdb copy retains only in-frame clones and omits some. The sample contains some 70,000 clones, 86% of which appear only once. The chain links TRBV21-1 to TRBJ1-3; TRBD1 is the table's D call and was not checked against the DNA. TRBV21-1 corresponds to a pseudogene. The TCR comes from a woman aged 55-69 years with acute or convalescent COVID-19. Sequencing was performed on peripheral blood. CDR3 protein: CASSPRDSLTPRPISGNTIYF. The DNA of the CDR3 is TGTGCCAGCAGCCCCCGGGACAGCCTCACCCCACGGCCAATCTCTGGAAACACCATATATTTT.